This T cell receptor beta chain derives from a study of graft-versus-host responses after intestinal transplantation. Study as a whole: Tacrolimus plus steroids were given to all recipients for around three years, preceded by anti-thymocyte globulin induction. Study observations and caveats: Declines in HvG clones occurring early post-transplant were associated with peak circulating GvH clone levels. When patients had graft-donor T cell macrochimerism, their allografts held high graft-versus-host to host-versus-graft clonal ratios.

This CDR3 has 15 amino acids. The germline V and J ends were trimmed by 6 bases and 0 bases, with 15 bases remaining between them. Germline CDR1 reads MDHEN; CDR2 reads SYDVKM. Only in-frame clones appear in the TCRdb table, and some are missing; sequencing was by immunoSEQ multiplex PCR. The sample lists over 100,000 clones; around 90% were seen once. A note on this clone: Its antigen is not identified.

Sequencing was performed on unstimulated CD4+ T cells sorted from spleen or lymph node cells, taken before transplant. The chain employs TRBV28 and TRBJ2-7; D perhaps matches TRBD2 (5 bases). The sequence was obtained from a human donor who was the organ donor for an intestinal transplant. The CDR3 loop is CASRYTVASSYEQYF. The DNA of the CDR3 is TGTGCCAGCAGGTACACCGTAGCGTCCTCCTACGAGCAGTACTTC.